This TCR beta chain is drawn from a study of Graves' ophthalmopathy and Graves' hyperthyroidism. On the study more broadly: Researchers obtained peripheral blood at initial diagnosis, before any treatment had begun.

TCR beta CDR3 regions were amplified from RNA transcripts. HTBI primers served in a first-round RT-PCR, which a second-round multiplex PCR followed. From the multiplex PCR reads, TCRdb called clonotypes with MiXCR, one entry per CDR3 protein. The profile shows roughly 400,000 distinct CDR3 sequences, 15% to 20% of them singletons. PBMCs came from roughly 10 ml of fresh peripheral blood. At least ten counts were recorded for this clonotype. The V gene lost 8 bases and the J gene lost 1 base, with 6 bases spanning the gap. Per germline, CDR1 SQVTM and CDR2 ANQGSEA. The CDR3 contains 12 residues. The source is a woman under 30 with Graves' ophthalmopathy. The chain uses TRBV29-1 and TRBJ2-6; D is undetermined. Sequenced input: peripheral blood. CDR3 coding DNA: TGCAGCCCCCAGTCTGGGGCCAACGTCCTGACTTTC. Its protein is CSPQSGANVLTF. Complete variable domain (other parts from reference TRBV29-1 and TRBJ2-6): SAVISQKPSRDICQRGTSLTIQCQVDSQVTMMFWYRQQPGQSLTLIATANQGSEATYESGFVIDKFPISRPNLTFSTLTVSNMSPEDSSIYLCSPQSGANVLTFGAGSRLTVL.